Only one count was recorded for the clone carrying this TCR beta chain. The entry originates in a study of blood T cell repertoires in COVID-19. Germline V gene sequence: CDR1 SGHKS, CDR2 YYEKEE (reference sequence). Losses at the gene ends were 0 bases for V and 4 bases for J; bases not matched to a gene: 3. This CDR3 is 15 amino acids long. Under the authors' procedure: Reference gene primer amplification gave nucleated cell count estimates. The table came from immunoSEQ multiplex PCR; TCRdb's copy has only in-frame clones and leaves some out. The D gene and trimming were derived from the DNA, and the V and J assignments and clone size from that table. The profile shows about 150,000 clones, over 75% of them singletons.

The J gene is TRBJ1-3, the V gene TRBV5-5; 8 bases match TRBD1. This receptor was obtained from a man aged 60-69 years with active or convalescent COVID-19. Sample: peripheral blood. CDR3 in DNA: TGTGCCAGCAGCTTGGGACAGGGGCACGGAAACACCATATATTTT. Its translation: CASSLGQGHGNTIYF.